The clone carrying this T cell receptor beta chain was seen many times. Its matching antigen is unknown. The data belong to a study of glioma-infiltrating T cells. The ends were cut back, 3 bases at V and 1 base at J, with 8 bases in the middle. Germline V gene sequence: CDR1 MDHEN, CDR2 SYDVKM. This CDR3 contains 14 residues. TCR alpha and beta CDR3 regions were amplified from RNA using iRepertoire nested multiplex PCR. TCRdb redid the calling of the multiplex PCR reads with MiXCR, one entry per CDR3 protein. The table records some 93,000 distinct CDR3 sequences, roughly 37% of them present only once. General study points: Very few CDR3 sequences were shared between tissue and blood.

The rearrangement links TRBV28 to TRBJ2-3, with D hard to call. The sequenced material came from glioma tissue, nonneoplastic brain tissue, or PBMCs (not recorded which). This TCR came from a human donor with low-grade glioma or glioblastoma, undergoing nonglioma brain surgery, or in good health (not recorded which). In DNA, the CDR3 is TGTGCCAGCAGTTTGCGGATCGGCACAGATACGCAGTATTTT. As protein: CASSLRIGTDTQYF.